A single T cell receptor beta chain is shown here with its context. Only in-frame clones appear in the TCRdb table, and some are missing; sequencing was by immunoSEQ multiplex PCR. The table has nearly 1 million clones, roughly 72% seen once. This specimen belongs to a study of shared clonotypes between healthy human individuals. There are 15 residues in the CDR3. The germline V gene has CDR1 SGHNT and CDR2 YYREEE (reference sequence). Trimming removed 2 bases from V and 4 bases from J; junction bases left unmatched: 6. This sequence joins TRBV5-4 and TRBJ2-4, with 7 bases fitting TRBD1. This receptor was taken from a man in his late teens or twenties in good health. Sequencing input: memory CD4+ T cells sorted from blood. The subset here: CD45RA-negative fraction. The CDR3 DNA sequence: TGTGCCAGCAGCTTCGCGACAGGGAAGAAAAACATTCAGTACTTC. It encodes CASSFATGKKNIQYF.